This T cell receptor beta chain was captured in a study of shared clonotypes between healthy human individuals. Germline-derived CDR1 and CDR2 are LGHNA and YNFKEQ. The V and J ends lost 4 bases and 1 base respectively, with 7 bases between them. The CDR3 is 14 amino acids. CD8 cells regarded as naive lacked CD45RO, were positively chosen for CCR7, and omitted terminally differentiated effector memory CD45RA+ cells. Findings and caveats of the study: Non-shared clonotypes showed lower generation probabilities than clonotypes common to all four donors.

Clones were sequenced by immunoSEQ multiplex PCR, and TCRdb holds only the in-frame ones, with some missing. The sample contains fewer than 850,000 clones, approximately 97% of which appear only once. This clone occurred once. The antigen is undetermined. This chain uses TRBV4-2 with TRBJ2-2; the D gene is possibly TRBD1 (5 bases). This receptor was taken from a man aged 25-45 years in good health. The sequencing input was naive CD8+ T cells sorted from blood. The CDR3: CASSPGQNTGELFF. The CDR3, as DNA: TGTGCCAGCAGCCCAGGACAGAACACCGGGGAGCTGTTTTTT.